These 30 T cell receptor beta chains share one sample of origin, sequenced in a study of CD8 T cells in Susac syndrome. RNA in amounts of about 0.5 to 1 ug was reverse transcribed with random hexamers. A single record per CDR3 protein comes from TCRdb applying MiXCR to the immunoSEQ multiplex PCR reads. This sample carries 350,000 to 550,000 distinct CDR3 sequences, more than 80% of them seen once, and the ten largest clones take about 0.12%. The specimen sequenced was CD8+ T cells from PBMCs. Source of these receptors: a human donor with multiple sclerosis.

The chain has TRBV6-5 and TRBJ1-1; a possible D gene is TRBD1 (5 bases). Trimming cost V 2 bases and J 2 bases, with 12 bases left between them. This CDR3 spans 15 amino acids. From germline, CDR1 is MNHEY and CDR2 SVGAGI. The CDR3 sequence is CASSYGDLANTEAFF. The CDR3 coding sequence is TGTGCCAGCAGTTACGGGGACCTAGCCAACACTGAAGCTTTCTTT.

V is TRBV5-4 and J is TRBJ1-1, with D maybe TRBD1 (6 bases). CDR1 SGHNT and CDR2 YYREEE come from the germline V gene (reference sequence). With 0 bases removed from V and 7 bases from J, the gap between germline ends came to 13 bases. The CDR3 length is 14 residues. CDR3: CASSLAGTPNEAFF. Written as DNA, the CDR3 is TGTGCCAGCAGCTTGGCCGGGACACCGAATGAAGCTTTCTTT.

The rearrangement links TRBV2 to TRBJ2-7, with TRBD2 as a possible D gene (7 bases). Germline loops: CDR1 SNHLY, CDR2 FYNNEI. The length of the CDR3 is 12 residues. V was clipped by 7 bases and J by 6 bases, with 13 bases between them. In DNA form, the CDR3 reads TGTGCCAGCACGGTAGGGGGGGGCGAGCAGTACTTC. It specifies CASTVGGGEQYF.

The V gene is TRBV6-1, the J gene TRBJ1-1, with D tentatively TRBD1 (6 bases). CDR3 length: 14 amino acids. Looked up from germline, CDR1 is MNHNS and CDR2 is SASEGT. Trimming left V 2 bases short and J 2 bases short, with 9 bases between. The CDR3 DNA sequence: TGTGCCAGCAGTGAAAGGGGGAGAAACACTGAAGCTTTCTTT. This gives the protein CASSERGRNTEAFF.

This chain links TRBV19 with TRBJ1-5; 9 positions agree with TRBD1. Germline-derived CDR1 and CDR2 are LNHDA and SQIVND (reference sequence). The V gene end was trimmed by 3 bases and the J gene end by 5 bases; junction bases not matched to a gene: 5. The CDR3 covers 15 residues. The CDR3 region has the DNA TGTGCCAGTAGTATCGTTGGACAGGGGTATCAGCCCCAGCATTTT. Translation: CASSIVGQGYQPQHF.

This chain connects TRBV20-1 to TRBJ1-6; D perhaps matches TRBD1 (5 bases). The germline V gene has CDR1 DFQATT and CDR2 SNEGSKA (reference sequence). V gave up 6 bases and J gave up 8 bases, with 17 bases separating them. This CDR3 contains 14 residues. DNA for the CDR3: TGCAGTGCAGGGAGGGGCAGGGAGGATTCACCCCTCCACTTT. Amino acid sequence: CSAGRGREDSPLHF.

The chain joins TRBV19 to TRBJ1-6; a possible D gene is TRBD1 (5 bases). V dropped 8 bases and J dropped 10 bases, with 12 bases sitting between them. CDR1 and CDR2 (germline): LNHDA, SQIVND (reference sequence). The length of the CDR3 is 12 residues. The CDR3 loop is CASDSYGSPLHF. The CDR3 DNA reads TGTGCCAGTGACAGTTACGGATCACCCCTCCACTTT.

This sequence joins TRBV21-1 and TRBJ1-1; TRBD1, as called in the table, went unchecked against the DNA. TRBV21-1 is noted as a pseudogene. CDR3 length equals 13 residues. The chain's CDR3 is CASSGTGDREAFF. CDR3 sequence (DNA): TGTGCCAGCAGTGGGACCGGGGACCGTGAAGCTTTCTTT.

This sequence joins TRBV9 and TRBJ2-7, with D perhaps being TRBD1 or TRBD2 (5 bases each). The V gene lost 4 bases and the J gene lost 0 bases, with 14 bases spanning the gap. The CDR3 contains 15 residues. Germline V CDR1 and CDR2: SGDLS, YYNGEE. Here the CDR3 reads CASSPLGTDSYEQYF. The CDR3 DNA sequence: TGTGCCAGCAGCCCCCTGGGGACGGACTCCTACGAGCAGTACTTC.

CDR3 sequence reads: CASRRGTGEPHGIYF. The CDR3 bases are TGCGCCAGCAGGCGTGGGACAGGGGAACCTCACGGCATATATTTT. This sequence joins TRBV5-1 and TRBJ1-3; 10 bases align to TRBD1. Germline CDR1 is SGHRS and CDR2 is YFSETQ. The V and J ends lost 5 bases and 12 bases, in that order; junction bases with no gene match: 14. This CDR3 spans 15 amino acids.

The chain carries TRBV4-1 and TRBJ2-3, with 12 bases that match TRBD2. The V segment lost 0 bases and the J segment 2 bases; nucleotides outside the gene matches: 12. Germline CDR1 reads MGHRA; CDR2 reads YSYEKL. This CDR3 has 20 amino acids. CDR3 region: CASSQEMGTSGPAFTDTQYF. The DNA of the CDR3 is TGCGCCAGCAGCCAAGAGATGGGGACTAGCGGGCCCGCTTTCACAGATACGCAGTATTTT.

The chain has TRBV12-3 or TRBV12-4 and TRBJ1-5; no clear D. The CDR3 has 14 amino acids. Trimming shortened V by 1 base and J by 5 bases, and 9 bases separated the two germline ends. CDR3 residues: CASSLGVPYQPQHF. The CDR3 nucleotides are TGTGCCAGCAGTTTAGGGGTCCCCTATCAGCCCCAGCATTTT.

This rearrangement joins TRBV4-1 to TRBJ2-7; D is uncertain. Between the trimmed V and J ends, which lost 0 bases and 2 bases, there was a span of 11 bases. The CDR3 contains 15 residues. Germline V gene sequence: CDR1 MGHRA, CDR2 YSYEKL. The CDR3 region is CASSQEGSIAYEQYF. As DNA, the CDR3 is TGCGCCAGCAGCCAAGAAGGGTCTATTGCCTACGAGCAGTACTTC.

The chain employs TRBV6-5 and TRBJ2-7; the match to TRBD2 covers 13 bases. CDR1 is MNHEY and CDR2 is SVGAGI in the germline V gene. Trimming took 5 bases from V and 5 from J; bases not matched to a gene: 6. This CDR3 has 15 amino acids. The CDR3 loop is CASSPGLAGVHEQYF. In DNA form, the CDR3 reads TGTGCCAGCAGTCCCGGACTAGCGGGAGTCCACGAGCAGTACTTC.

As DNA, the CDR3 is TGTGCCAGCAGTGAAACGTTTGGGAACGAGCAGTACTTC. Protein product: CASSETFGNEQYF. The rearrangement joins TRBV6-1 to TRBJ2-7, with no clear D. Trimming shortened V by 2 bases and J by 5 bases, and 10 bases separated the two germline ends. CDR3 length: 13 residues. Germline V gene sequence: CDR1 MNHNS, CDR2 SASEGT.

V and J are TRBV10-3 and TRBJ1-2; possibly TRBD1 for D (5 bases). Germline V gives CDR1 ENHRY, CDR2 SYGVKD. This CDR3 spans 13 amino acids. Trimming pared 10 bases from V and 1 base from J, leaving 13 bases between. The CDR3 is CATWGSFNYGYTF. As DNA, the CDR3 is TGTGCCACCTGGGGGAGCTTTAACTATGGCTACACCTTC.

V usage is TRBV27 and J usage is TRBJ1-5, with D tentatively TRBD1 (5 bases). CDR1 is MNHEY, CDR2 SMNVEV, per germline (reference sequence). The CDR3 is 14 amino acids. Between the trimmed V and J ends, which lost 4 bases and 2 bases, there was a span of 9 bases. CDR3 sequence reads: CASSWGGGNQPQHF. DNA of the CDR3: TGTGCCAGCAGTTGGGGGGGAGGCAATCAGCCCCAGCATTTT.

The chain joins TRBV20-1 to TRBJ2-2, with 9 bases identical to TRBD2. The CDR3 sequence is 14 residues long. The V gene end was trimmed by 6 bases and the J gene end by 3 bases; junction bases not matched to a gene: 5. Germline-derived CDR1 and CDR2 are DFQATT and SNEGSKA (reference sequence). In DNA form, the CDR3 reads TGCAGTGCCCGGCGCGGGGGGGACACCGGGGAGCTGTTTTTT. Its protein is CSARRGGDTGELFF.

The CDR3 loop is CASSDGTGTYQPQHF. The DNA for the CDR3 is TGTGCCAGCAGTGATGGGACAGGTACTTATCAGCCCCAGCATTTT. The V and J genes are TRBV2 and TRBJ1-5, with 8 nucleotides matching TRBD1. The CDR3 extends over 15 amino acids. Trimming removed 3 bases from V and 5 bases from J; junction bases left unmatched: 6. From germline, CDR1 is SNHLY and CDR2 FYNNEI.

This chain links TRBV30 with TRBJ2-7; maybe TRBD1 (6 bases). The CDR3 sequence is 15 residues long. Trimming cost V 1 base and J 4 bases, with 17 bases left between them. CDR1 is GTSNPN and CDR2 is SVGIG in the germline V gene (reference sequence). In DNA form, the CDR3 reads TGTGCCTGGAGTGGGGACGGACAGCTTGTGTACGAGCAGTACTTC. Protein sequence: CAWSGDGQLVYEQYF.

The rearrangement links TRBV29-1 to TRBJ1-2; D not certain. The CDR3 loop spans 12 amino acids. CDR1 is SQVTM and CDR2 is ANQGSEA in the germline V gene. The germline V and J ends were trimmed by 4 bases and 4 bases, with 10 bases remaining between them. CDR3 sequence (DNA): TGCAGCGTTGGGTCCTTTATCTATGGCTACACCTTC. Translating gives CSVGSFIYGYTF.

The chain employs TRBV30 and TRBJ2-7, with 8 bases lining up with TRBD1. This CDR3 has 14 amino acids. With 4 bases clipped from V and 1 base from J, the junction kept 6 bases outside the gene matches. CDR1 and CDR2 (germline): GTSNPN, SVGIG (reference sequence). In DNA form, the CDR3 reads TGTGCCTGGAACCCCGGGACAGGTTCCTACGAGCAGTACTTC. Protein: CAWNPGTGSYEQYF.

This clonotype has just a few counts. CDR3 in DNA: TGTGCCAGCAGTCGGGATATTCTAGCGGGGACCTCCCGGGAGCAGTACTTC. Translation gives CASSRDILAGTSREQYF. The rearrangement links TRBV27 to TRBJ2-7, with 9 bases lining up with TRBD2. The CDR3 has 17 residues. Germline lookup yields CDR1 MNHEY and CDR2 SMNVEV (reference sequence). With V trimmed by 5 bases and J by 7 bases, 18 bases remained unmatched.

The DNA of the CDR3 is TGTGCCTGGAGTGCCCTCGACAGTCTCTATGGCTACACCTTC. As protein: CAWSALDSLYGYTF. V gene TRBV30 combines with J gene TRBJ1-2; TRBD1 might be the D (5 bases). CDR3 length: 14 residues. Trimming stripped 1 base from V and 4 bases from J, with 13 bases between. Germline CDR1 GTSNPN, CDR2 SVGIG (reference sequence).

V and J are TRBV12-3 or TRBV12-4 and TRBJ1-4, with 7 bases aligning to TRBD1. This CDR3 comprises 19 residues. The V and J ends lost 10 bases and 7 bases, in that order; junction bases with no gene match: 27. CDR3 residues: CAIRDSLLSIHYWAEKLFF. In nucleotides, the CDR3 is TGTGCCATCCGGGACAGCCTTCTCTCTATTCATTATTGGGCTGAAAAACTGTTTTTT.

This chain's CDR3 is CASSPIGRLGFEAFF. The CDR3 DNA reads TGTGCCAGCAGTCCTATTGGACGTCTAGGTTTTGAAGCTTTCTTT. The chain links TRBV27 to TRBJ1-1, with D hard to call. V was shortened by 5 bases and J by 7 bases, with 20 bases between the two germline ends. Germline-derived CDR1 and CDR2 are MNHEY and SMNVEV (reference sequence). This CDR3 contains 15 residues.

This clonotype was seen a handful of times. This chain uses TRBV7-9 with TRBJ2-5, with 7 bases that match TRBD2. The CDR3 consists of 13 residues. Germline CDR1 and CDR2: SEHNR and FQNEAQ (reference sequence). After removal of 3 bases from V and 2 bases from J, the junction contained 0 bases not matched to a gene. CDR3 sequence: CASSLGGQETQYF. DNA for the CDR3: TGTGCCAGCAGCTTGGGGGGGCAAGAGACCCAGTACTTC.

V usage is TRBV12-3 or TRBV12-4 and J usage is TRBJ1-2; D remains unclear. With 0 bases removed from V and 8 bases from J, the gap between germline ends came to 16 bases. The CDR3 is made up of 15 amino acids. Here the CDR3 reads CASSLAHLSLEGYTF. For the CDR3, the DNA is TGTGCCAGCAGTTTAGCGCATCTGAGCTTAGAAGGCTACACCTTC.

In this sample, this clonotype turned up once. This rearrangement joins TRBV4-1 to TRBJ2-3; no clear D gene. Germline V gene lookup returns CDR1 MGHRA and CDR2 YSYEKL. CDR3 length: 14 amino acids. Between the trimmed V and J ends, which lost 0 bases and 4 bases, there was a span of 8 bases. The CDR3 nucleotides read TGCGCCAGCAGCCAAGATGTAGGAGCAGATACGCAGTATTTT. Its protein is CASSQDVGADTQYF.

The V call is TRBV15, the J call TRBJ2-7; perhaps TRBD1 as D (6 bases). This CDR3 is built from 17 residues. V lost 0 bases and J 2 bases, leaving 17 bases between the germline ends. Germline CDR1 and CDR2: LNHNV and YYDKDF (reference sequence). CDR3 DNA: TGTGCCACCAGCAGAGATGTCTTAGGGCAGGGGACCTACGAGCAGTACTTC. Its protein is CATSRDVLGQGTYEQYF.